A selection of T cell receptor beta chains follows, all from one sample in a study of CD8 T cells in Susac syndrome. TCRdb used MiXCR to reprocess the immunoSEQ multiplex PCR reads, holding one entry per CDR3 protein. The repertoire holds over 150,000 distinct CDR3 sequences, about 96% seen once, with approximately 0.12% in the top ten. The sequencing input was CD4+ T cells from PBMCs. The receptors here all came from a human donor with Susac syndrome. Both conserved end residues are part of each CDR3. The D gene is left open where the match is weak. Not all rows give a size; the values are once, few, many and, for expanded clones, a class.

d_gene | j_gene | abundance | v_gene | CDR3nt | CDR3aa
TRBD2 | TRBJ2-3 | - | TRBV2 | TGTGCCAGCAGGGCTAGCGGAGATACGCAGTATTTT | CASRASGDTQYF
- | TRBJ1-5 | - | TRBV18 | TGTGCCAGCTCACCCCGGGACGGGGATCAGCCCCAGCATTTT | CASSPRDGDQPQHF
- | TRBJ2-1 | - | TRBV7-9 | TGTGCCTCCTTTATGGCGGGAACCTACAATGAGCAGTTCTTC | CASFMAGTYNEQFF
- | TRBJ2-1 | - | TRBV30 | TGTGCCTGGAGTTTCACAGCCTACAATGAGCAGTTCTTC | CAWSFTAYNEQFF
- | TRBJ1-2 | - | TRBV18 | TGTGCCAGCTCACCATCGCCAGAGAGCTATGGCTACACCTTC | CASSPSPESYGYTF
- | TRBJ1-1 | - | TRBV18 | TGTGCCAGCTCACTACGACCGGCCGGACGGGGGGAAACTGAAGCTTTCTTT | CASSLRPAGRGETEAFF
- | TRBJ2-7 | - | TRBV12-3/TRBV12-4 | TGTGCCAGCAGGCCGTCCTCCAGCTCCTACGAGCAGTACTTC | CASRPSSSSYEQYF
TRBD2 | TRBJ2-3 | - | TRBV29-1 | TGCAGCGTTGACGTGGGGGGGAGAGGAGATACGCAGTATTTT | CSVDVGGRGDTQYF
- | TRBJ1-1 | - | TRBV2 | TGTGCCAGCAGTCAGTCGAGGGCAGGGGACACTGAAGCTTTCTTT | CASSQSRAGDTEAFF
- | TRBJ2-6 | - | TRBV7-9 | TGTGCCAGCAGCCCACGGGCCGGCTCTGGGGCCAACGTCCTGACTTTC | CASSPRAGSGANVLTF
- | TRBJ1-1 | - | TRBV28 | TGTGCCAGCAGTTTGGGCAGGGTGAACACTGAAGCTTTCTTT | CASSLGRVNTEAFF
- | TRBJ2-5 | - | TRBV4-2 | TGTGCCAGCAGCCAAGACGGAGTGAGCGGAGCAGAGACCCAGTACTTC | CASSQDGVSGAETQYF
- | TRBJ1-1 | - | TRBV29-1 | TGCAGCGTTGTACGGCCCGAGAACACTGAAGCTTTCTTT | CSVVRPENTEAFF
- | TRBJ2-1 | - | TRBV13 | TGTGCCAGCAGCCTCTGGGGGCCGGGGAATGAGCAGTTCTTC | CASSLWGPGNEQFF
- | TRBJ2-1 | - | TRBV9 | TGTGCCAGCAGCGTAACCAAGGAGGCAATCAGTGAGCAGTTCTTC | CASSVTKEAISEQFF
- | TRBJ1-2 | - | TRBV29-1 | TGCAGCGTTGAAGAGATGGGCGGTTATGGCTACACCTTC | CSVEEMGGYGYTF
TRBD1 | TRBJ1-1 | - | TRBV29-1 | TGCAGCGTCGTGCAGGGGGCGGGAGCTTTCTTT | CSVVQGAGAFF
- | TRBJ2-6 | once | TRBV7-2 | TGTGCCAGCAGCTTACAGGGGGGCACCGGGGCCAACGTCCTGACTTTC | CASSLQGGTGANVLTF
- | TRBJ2-7 | - | TRBV29-1 | TGCAGCGTTAAAACAGGGTTCCCAGCGGGCGAGCAGTACTTC | CSVKTGFPAGEQYF
- | TRBJ2-1 | - | TRBV9 | TGTGCCAGCAGCGCCACCCGTTTGACGGGACGGCAGGACCGGCCCTACAATGAGCAGTTCTTC | CASSATRLTGRQDRPYNEQFF
- | TRBJ1-6 | - | TRBV6-5 | TGTGCCAGCAGTTACACAGCCCACGGGGGGTCCTATAATTCACCCCTCCACTTT | CASSYTAHGGSYNSPLHF
- | TRBJ2-1 | - | TRBV9 | TGTGCCAGCAGCCGAAACTCCTACAATGAGCAGTTCTTC | CASSRNSYNEQFF
- | TRBJ2-5 | - | TRBV4-3 | TGCGCCAGCAGCCAACAGTTTGGACTGGAAGAGACCCAGTACTTC | CASSQQFGLEETQYF
TRBD1 | TRBJ1-6 | - | TRBV20-1 | TGCAGTGCTTCGAGCCTAAACCGGGACAGCTCCTCCTATAATTCACCCCTCCACTTT | CSASSLNRDSSSYNSPLHF
TRBD1 | TRBJ2-1 | - | TRBV24-1 | TGTGCCACCAGTGATCCCGATCCGACAGGGGTGGGATACAATGAGCAGTTCTTC | CATSDPDPTGVGYNEQFF
- | TRBJ2-2 | once | TRBV12-3/TRBV12-4 | TGTGCCAGCAGACCCGTGGGTGGGGAGCTGTTTTTT | CASRPVGGELFF
- | TRBJ1-2 | - | TRBV4-2 | TGTGCCAGCAGCCAAGAAGGGAGGTCTCACACCTTC | CASSQEGRSHTF
- | TRBJ1-5 | few | TRBV20-1 | TGCAGTGCTAGAGGTCGGGGGCAGCCCCAGCATTTT | CSARGRGQPQHF
TRBD2 | TRBJ2-1 | once | TRBV6-2/TRBV6-3 | TGTGCCAGCAGTCCCTCCGCAGCGGGAATAAGGAATGAGCAGTTCTTC | CASSPSAAGIRNEQFF
- | TRBJ1-2 | - | TRBV5-1 | TGCGCCAGCAGCTACGCTGACTATGGCTACACCTTC | CASSYADYGYTF
- | TRBJ1-5 | - | TRBV12-3/TRBV12-4 | TGTGCCAGCTCAAAGTTTAGAAACGGCAGCAATCAGCCCCAGCATTTT | CASSKFRNGSNQPQHF
- | TRBJ2-5 | - | TRBV15 | TGTGCCACCAGCAGAGAACAGGGAGAGACCCAGTACTTC | CATSREQGETQYF
TRBD1 | TRBJ2-2 | - | TRBV5-1 | TGCGCCAGCAGCCGGGAGAGGACAGGGGGCGCCTTCTCCGGGGAGCTGTTTTTT | CASSRERTGGAFSGELFF
TRBD1 | TRBJ2-7 | once | TRBV12-3/TRBV12-4 | TGTGCCAGCAATCGACAGGGGATAGAGCAGTACTTC | CASNRQGIEQYF
- | TRBJ1-2 | - | TRBV20-1 | TGCAGTGCTAGCAGGGAACGGTTCTATGGCTACACCTTC | CSASRERFYGYTF
- | TRBJ2-4 | - | TRBV20-1 | TGCAGTGCTAGGAGGGGACCGAACATTCAGTACTTC | CSARRGPNIQYF